The T cell receptor (beta chain) under discussion was sequenced for a study of blood T cell repertoires in COVID-19. As for the study in general: The United States, Italy and Spain were the sources of the acute and convalescent COVID-19 samples. The cDNA or gDNA used as material had been derived from T cells, B-cell-depleted T cells, or PBMCs.

With 0 bases removed from V and 8 bases from J, the gap between germline ends came to 17 bases. The CDR3 runs to 16 residues. CDR1 and CDR2 (germline): MRHNA, SNTAGT. Original handling: Amplifying reference gene primers gave estimates of nucleated cell counts. Some clones are missing from TCRdb's copy, which holds only in-frame ones; the method was immunoSEQ multiplex PCR. D and trimming were read from the DNA, whereas the V and J calls and clone size are those reported in that table. The sample consists of 50,000 to 85,000 clones, around 90% of them appearing once. The receptor was isolated from a human donor in a cohort sampled during active COVID-19. Sequencing was performed on peripheral blood. The chain carries TRBV6-4 and TRBJ2-1; a weak D match, TRBD1 (6 bases). The CDR3 here is CASSDSGAVFGDEQFF. The CDR3 DNA is TGTGCCAGCAGTGACTCGGGGGCGGTATTTGGGGATGAGCAGTTCTTC.